Listed below are T cell receptor beta chains from one sample, sequenced in a study of graft-versus-host responses after intestinal transplantation. Profiled with immunoSEQ multiplex PCR; TCRdb holds only in-frame clones, not every one. There are over 70,000 clones in the sample; 85% to 95% occur only once, and less than 0.65% lies in the top ten. Which antigens these TCRs recognize remains unknown. This sample comprised unstimulated CD8+ T cells sorted from spleen or lymph node cells, obtained before intestinal transplant. Receptors were obtained from a human donor who received an intestinal transplant. Both conserved end residues are part of each CDR3. The order of the fields is D gene, CDR3 length, V gene, J gene, clone size, CDR3 protein, CDR3 DNA. A D gene is named only where the DNA matches it firmly. Where a row states a size, it is once, few, many or the class of an expanded clone; other rows omit it.

>TRBD2|16|TRBV9|TRBJ2-1|-
CASSSNSGAGYNEQFF
TGTGCCAGCAGCTCAAATAGCGGGGCGGGGTACAATGAGCAGTTCTTC
>-|15|TRBV5-5|TRBJ1-2|-
CASSLVRGAFYGYTF
TGTGCCAGCAGCTTAGTACGGGGAGCATTCTATGGCTACACCTTC
>-|13|TRBV7-9|TRBJ1-2|-
CASSFSGDYGYTF
TGTGCCAGCAGCTTTTCCGGGGATTATGGCTACACCTTC
>-|14|TRBV11-2|TRBJ2-1|-
CASGGLERYNEQFF
TGTGCCAGTGGGGGGCTAGAGAGGTACAATGAGCAGTTCTTC
>-|13|TRBV14|TRBJ2-1|-
CASRSDNHNEQFF
TGTGCCAGCAGATCCGACAACCACAATGAGCAGTTCTTC
>-|17|TRBV7-8|TRBJ2-7|-
CASSLNPQRQTFYEQYF
TGTGCCAGCAGTCTAAACCCCCAACGACAGACATTCTACGAGCAGTACTTC
>TRBD1|14|TRBV2|TRBJ1-2|-
CASRRQGAYYGYTF
TGTGCCAGCAGACGACAGGGGGCATACTATGGCTACACCTTC
>-|15|TRBV29-1|TRBJ2-5|-
CSVEDPGTQQETQYF
TGCAGCGTTGAAGACCCCGGGACTCAACAAGAGACCCAGTACTTC
>-|11|TRBV19|TRBJ2-2|-
CASSIGGELFF
TGTGCCAGTAGTATAGGGGGGGAGCTGTTTTTT
>TRBD2|17|TRBV5-1|TRBJ2-3|-
CASSPSVAGEYPDTQYF
TGCGCCAGCAGCCCATCAGTCGCGGGAGAGTATCCAGATACGCAGTATTTT
>-|16|TRBV4-1|TRBJ1-3|-
CASSQDPGWEGNTIYF
TGCGCCAGCAGCCAAGATCCCGGATGGGAAGGAAACACCATATATTTT
>-|16|TRBV30|TRBJ2-3|-
CAWKLEGGLSTDTQYF
TGTGCCTGGAAGTTAGAGGGGGGCCTTAGCACAGATACGCAGTATTTT
>TRBD1|16|TRBV28|TRBJ1-5|-
CASSWDSTNSNQPQHF
TGTGCCAGCAGCTGGGACAGCACCAATAGCAATCAGCCCCAGCATTTT
>-|11|TRBV5-1|TRBJ1-1|-
CASSFGTEAFF
TGCGCCAGCAGCTTTGGCACAGAAGCTTTCTTT
>-|15|TRBV5-6|TRBJ2-1|-
CASSWGLPLGGEQFF
TGTGCCAGCAGCTGGGGACTTCCACTGGGTGGGGAGCAGTTCTTC
>-|15|TRBV5-7|TRBJ1-2|-
CASSLDILANYGYTF
TGTGCCAGCAGCTTGGACATTTTAGCGAACTATGGCTACACCTTC
>-|14|TRBV6-5|TRBJ2-3|-
CASSSFVSTDTQYF
TGTGCCAGCAGTTCTTTCGTAAGCACAGATACGCAGTATTTT
>TRBD2|17|TRBV28|TRBJ2-3|-
CASTNNRRLADTDTQYF
TGTGCCAGCACCAATAACCGGAGACTAGCGGACACAGATACGCAGTATTTT
>-|14|TRBV28|TRBJ2-7|-
CASIGQNPSYEQYF
TGTGCCAGCATTGGACAGAACCCCTCCTACGAGCAGTACTTC
>TRBD2|15|TRBV11-1|TRBJ2-5|once
CASRSSGRDEGTQYF
TGTGCCAGCAGATCTAGCGGGAGGGACGAAGGGACCCAGTACTTC
>TRBD2|17|TRBV5-1|TRBJ2-1|-
CASSLGLAGTVLNEQFF
TGCGCCAGCAGCTTGGGACTAGCGGGAACAGTTCTCAATGAGCAGTTCTTC
>-|15|TRBV27|TRBJ2-7|-
CASSLRALFRGEQYF
TGTGCCAGCAGTTTAAGGGCCCTTTTCCGGGGGGAGCAGTACTTC
>-|16|TRBV11-2|TRBJ2-2|once
CASSLHQGRFTGELFF
TGTGCCAGCAGCTTACACCAGGGGAGGTTCACCGGGGAGCTGTTTTTT
>-|13|TRBV4-2|TRBJ1-2|-
CASSQGGPYGYTF
TGTGCCAGCAGCCAAGGAGGTCCCTATGGCTACACCTTC
>TRBD2|15|TRBV7-9|TRBJ2-3|-
CASSPSGLSTDTQYF
TGTGCCAGCAGCCCTAGCGGGCTAAGCACAGATACGCAGTATTTT
>-|14|TRBV7-8|TRBJ2-1|-
CASSLGVSYNEQFF
TGTGCCAGCAGCTTAGGTGTGAGCTACAATGAGCAGTTCTTC